Presented here are 21 T cell receptor beta chains from one specimen sequenced in a study of blood T cells in healthy people across ages. Primers used in a second PCR of roughly 7 to 12 cycles were a sample-barcoded 5' primer and a J-beta primer mix. In TCRdb, the 5' RACE reads were re-called with MiXCR into one record per CDR3 protein. The table includes over 500,000 distinct CDR3 sequences, about a quarter detected once. These data also formed part of another study, on T cells of mothers and their children.

What was sequenced was blood. Receptors originate from a boy younger than 10 in good health.

This clonotype was counted a few times. The chain is built from TRBV4-2 and TRBJ2-1; D possibly uses TRBD1 or TRBD2 (5 bases each). Trimming cost V 0 bases and J 0 bases, with 18 bases left between them. The CDR3 runs to 19 residues. Germline V CDR1 and CDR2: LGHNA, YNFKEQ. The CDR3 region is CASSQDQVGVTGSYNEQFF. In DNA form, the CDR3 reads TGTGCCAGCAGCCAAGATCAGGTGGGGGTCACCGGCTCCTACAATGAGCAGTTCTTC.

The chain recombines TRBV4-3 with TRBJ2-7; TRBD2 agrees at 9 bases. This CDR3 has 15 amino acids. Looked up from germline, CDR1 is LGHNA and CDR2 is YSLEER. Germline trimming cut 1 base from V and 4 bases from J; bases unmatched to any gene: 5. The CDR3 DNA reads as TGCGCCAGCAGCCAAGGTAGCGGGAGAAGGTACGAGCAGTACTTC. The encoded protein is CASSQGSGRRYEQYF.

This clonotype was detected a few times. The chain joins TRBV19 to TRBJ1-2, with D uncertain. V lost 3 bases, J lost 6 bases, and 14 bases lay in between. Per the germline V gene, CDR1 is LNHDA and CDR2 is SQIVND (reference sequence). This CDR3 contains 14 residues. The chain's CDR3 is CASSIGSSDHGYTF. CDR3 nucleotides: TGTGCCAGTAGTATTGGATCCAGCGATCATGGCTACACCTTC.

The sample holds a few counts of this clonotype. This chain links TRBV7-9 with TRBJ2-1; D possibly uses TRBD1 or TRBD2 (5 bases each). The CDR3 contains 17 residues. The ends were cut back, 1 base at V and 8 bases at J, with 21 bases in the middle. Germline V lookup: CDR1 SEHNR, CDR2 FQNEAQ (reference sequence). CDR3: CASSLGGKHPSRDEQFF. CDR3 in DNA: TGTGCCAGCAGCTTAGGGGGGAAACACCCGTCCCGCGATGAGCAGTTCTTC.

A single count supports this clonotype. The chain recombines TRBV27 with TRBJ1-5; D not certain. The V gene's germline CDR1 is MNHEY and CDR2 SMNVEV (reference sequence). CDR3 size: 15 residues. V was shortened by 7 bases and J by 0 bases, with 13 bases between the two germline ends. The CDR3 coding sequence is TGTGCCAGCAAGGTATACGGGAATAGCAATCAGCCCCAGCATTTT. Amino acids: CASKVYGNSNQPQHF.

This chain links TRBV3-1 with TRBJ2-5; the D is unclear. The V gene lost 4 bases and the J gene lost 5 bases, with 8 bases spanning the gap. CDR1 and CDR2 (germline): LGHDT, YNNKEL (reference sequence). CDR3 size: 12 residues. For the CDR3, the DNA is TGTGCCAGCAGCCGACCCTCCGAGACCCAGTACTTC. It codes for CASSRPSETQYF.

This clonotype was found a few times. The rearrangement uses TRBV20-1 and TRBJ2-3, with TRBD2 matching over 11 bases. J lost 3 bases, V lost 3 bases, and 2 bases had no gene match. From germline, CDR1 is DFQATT and CDR2 SNEGSKA (reference sequence). This CDR3 is 14 amino acids long. The CDR3 sequence: CSASPSGRTDTQYF. The CDR3 nucleotides are TGCAGTGCTAGTCCTAGCGGGAGGACAGATACGCAGTATTTT.

The chain is built from TRBV12-3 or TRBV12-4 and TRBJ1-2; D not resolved. Between the trimmed V and J ends, which lost 3 bases and 6 bases, there was a span of 8 bases. The CDR3 contains 12 residues. This CDR3 reads CASSFYSNGYTF. The CDR3 DNA reads TGTGCCAGCAGTTTTTACAGTAATGGCTACACCTTC.

This clonotype came up a few times. The chain links TRBV4-1 to TRBJ1-1; 10 bases align to TRBD1. The CDR3 consists of 15 residues. CDR1 MGHRA and CDR2 YSYEKL come from the germline V gene. Losses at the gene ends were 0 bases for V and 10 bases for J; bases not matched to a gene: 8. CDR3 residues: CASSQDLTGGRRAFF. Here the CDR3 DNA reads TGCGCCAGCAGCCAAGACTTGACAGGGGGCCGGAGAGCTTTCTTT.

This clonotype was seen a few times. The V and J genes are TRBV2 and TRBJ2-1; the D gene is possibly TRBD2 (6 bases). Trimming removed 7 bases from V and 3 bases from J, with 10 bases in between. The germline V gene encodes CDR1 SNHLY and CDR2 FYNNEI. The CDR3 is made up of 13 amino acids. CDR3 DNA: TGTGCCAGCACCCCGGGAGACTACAATGAGCAGTTCTTC. It translates to CASTPGDYNEQFF. The full variable domain, its missing parts supplied by reference TRBV2 and TRBJ2-1, is EPEVTQTPSHQVTQMGQEVILRCVPISNHLYFYWYRQILGQKVEFLVSFYNNEISEKSEIFDDQFSVERPDGSNFTLKIRSTKLEDSAMYFCASTPGDYNEQFFGPGTRLTVL.

The sample holds a few counts of this clonotype. The rearrangement uses TRBV7-2 and TRBJ2-1; D possibly corresponds to TRBD1 (5 bases). CDR1 and CDR2 (germline): SGHTA, FQGNSA. V was pared by 5 bases and J by 8 bases, with 10 bases between. This CDR3 comprises 12 residues. This chain's CDR3 is CASSHDRDEQFF. The CDR3 DNA reads TGTGCCAGCAGCCATGACAGAGATGAGCAGTTCTTC.

This clonotype has just a few counts. The chain links TRBV20-1 to TRBJ2-5, with unresolved D. Matching the DNA end better, TRBJ2-1 makes the J call doubtful. The CDR3 totals 13 residues. Germline CDR1 reads DFQATT; CDR2 reads SNEGSKA (reference sequence). The CDR3 DNA sequence: TGCAGTGCTAGAGTGCCAACCCTCAATGAGCAGTTCTTC. It specifies CSARVPTLNEQFF.

This clonotype was counted only a few times. The rearrangement joins TRBV19 to TRBJ2-3; the D is unclear. V lost 3 bases to trimming and J lost 2 bases, with 9 bases between them. The CDR3 loop spans 14 amino acids. The germline CDR1 and CDR2 sequences are LNHDA and SQIVND (reference sequence). CDR3 in DNA: TGTGCCAGTAGTATCGCCCTACTCACAGATACGCAGTATTTT. Residues: CASSIALLTDTQYF.

This clonotype was seen many times. V and J are TRBV6-1 and TRBJ2-4; D is ambiguous. The CDR3 loop spans 14 amino acids. Trimming took off 1 base at V and 3 bases at J, with 7 bases between the two ends. The V gene's germline CDR1 is MNHNS and CDR2 SASEGT. CDR3 nucleotide sequence: TGTGCCAGCAGTGAAGGGGCCCGCAAAAACATTCAGTACTTC. Translation gives CASSEGARKNIQYF.

This chain links TRBV20-1 with TRBJ1-2, with D unresolved. The CDR3 runs to 11 residues. Between the trimmed V and J ends, which lost 7 bases and 8 bases, there was a span of 14 bases. The V gene's germline CDR1 is DFQATT and CDR2 SNEGSKA (reference sequence). The CDR3 DNA sequence: TGCAGTGTTGCACCCTTTGCGGGCTACACCTTC. Encoded protein: CSVAPFAGYTF.

The J gene is TRBJ1-4, the V gene TRBV4-3, with no clear D. The CDR3 length is 15 residues. Trimming pared 7 bases from V and 4 bases from J, leaving 16 bases between. CDR1 and CDR2 from the germline V gene are LGHNA and YSLEER. In DNA, the CDR3 is TGCGCCAGCACGGAGTACCCAGGTCGTAATGAAAAACTGTTTTTT. Translation: CASTEYPGRNEKLFF.

Written as DNA, the CDR3 is TGTGCCAGCAGCGTGGAACCCGGGACAGGGACCGGGGAGCTGTTTTTT. It codes for CASSVEPGTGTGELFF. The chain has TRBV9 and TRBJ2-2; 9 bases agree with TRBD1. Germline CDR1 SGDLS, CDR2 YYNGEE. Germline trimming cut 2 bases from V and 5 bases from J; bases unmatched to any gene: 7. This CDR3 is built from 16 residues.

V is TRBV12-5 and J is TRBJ1-4; D may be TRBD1 (6 bases). V was pared by 3 bases and J by 7 bases, with 27 bases between. Germline CDR1 is LGHNT and CDR2 is FRNRAP. This CDR3 contains 19 residues. CDR3: CASGFSLTDSGELGEKLFF. The CDR3 bases are TGTGCTAGTGGTTTCTCACTGACCGACTCAGGGGAATTGGGTGAAAAACTGTTTTTT. The full variable domain, completed using reference TRBV12-5 and TRBJ1-4, is DARVTQTPRHKVTEMGQEVTMRCQPILGHNTVFWYRQTMMQGLELLAYFRNRAPLDDSGMPKDRFSAEMPDATLATLKIQPSEPRDSAVYFCASGFSLTDSGELGEKLFFGSGTQLSVL.

The V call is TRBV12-3 or TRBV12-4, the J call TRBJ2-7; 12 nucleotides align to TRBD2. Trimming cost V 6 bases and J 4 bases; bases outside gene matches: 7. CDR3 length equals 15 residues. CDR3 region: CASSEATSGSYEQYF. CDR3 sequence (DNA): TGTGCCAGCAGCGAGGCGACTAGCGGGAGTTACGAGCAGTACTTC.

This clonotype has a handful of counts. The chain recombines TRBV29-1 with TRBJ2-7; tentatively, D is TRBD1 (5 bases). Looked up from germline, CDR1 is SQVTM and CDR2 is ANQGSEA. This CDR3 is built from 11 residues. V was pared by 7 bases and J by 0 bases, with 7 bases between. Here the CDR3 reads CSAGASYEQYF. DNA for the CDR3: TGCAGCGCTGGGGCCTCCTACGAGCAGTACTTC.

The chain combines TRBV29-1 with TRBJ2-6; TRBD1 matches at 9 bases. J was trimmed by 0 bases and V by 5 bases; bases with no gene match: 5. This CDR3 has 16 amino acids. CDR1 is SQVTM and CDR2 is ANQGSEA in the germline V gene. The CDR3 sequence: CSVWTGVYSGANVLTF. In nucleotides, the CDR3 is TGCAGCGTTTGGACAGGGGTTTACTCTGGGGCCAACGTCCTGACTTTC.